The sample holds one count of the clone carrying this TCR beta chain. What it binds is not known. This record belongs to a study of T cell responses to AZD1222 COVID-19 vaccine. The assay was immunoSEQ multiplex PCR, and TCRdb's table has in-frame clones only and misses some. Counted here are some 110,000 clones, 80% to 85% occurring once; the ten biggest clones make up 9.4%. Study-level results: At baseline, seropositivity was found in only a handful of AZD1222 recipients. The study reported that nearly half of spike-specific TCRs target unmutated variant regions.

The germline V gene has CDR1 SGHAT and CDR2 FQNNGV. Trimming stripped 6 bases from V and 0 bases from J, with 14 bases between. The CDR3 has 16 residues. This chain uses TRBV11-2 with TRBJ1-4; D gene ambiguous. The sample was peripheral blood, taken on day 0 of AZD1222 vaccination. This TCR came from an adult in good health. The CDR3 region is CASRLRGDTTNEKLFF. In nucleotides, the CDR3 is TGTGCCAGCAGGCTGAGAGGCGATACAACTAATGAAAAACTGTTTTTT.